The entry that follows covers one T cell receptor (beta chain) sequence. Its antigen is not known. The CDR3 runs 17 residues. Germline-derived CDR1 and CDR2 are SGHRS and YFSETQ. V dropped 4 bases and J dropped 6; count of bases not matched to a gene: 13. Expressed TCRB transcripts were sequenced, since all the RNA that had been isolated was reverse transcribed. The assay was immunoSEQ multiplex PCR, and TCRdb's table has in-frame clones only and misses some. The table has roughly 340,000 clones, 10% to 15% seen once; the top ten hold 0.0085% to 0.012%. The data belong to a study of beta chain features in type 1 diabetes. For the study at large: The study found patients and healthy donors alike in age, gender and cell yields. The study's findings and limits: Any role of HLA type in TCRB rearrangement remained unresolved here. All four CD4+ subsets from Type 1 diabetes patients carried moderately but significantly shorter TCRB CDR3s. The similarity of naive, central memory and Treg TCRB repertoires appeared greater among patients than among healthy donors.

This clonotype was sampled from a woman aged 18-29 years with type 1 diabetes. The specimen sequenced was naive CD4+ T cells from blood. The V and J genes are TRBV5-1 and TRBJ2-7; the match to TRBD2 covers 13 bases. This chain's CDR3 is CASSTTPGTSGVVEQYF. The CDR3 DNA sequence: TGCGCCAGCAGCACCACACCCGGGACTAGCGGGGTTGTCGAGCAGTACTTC. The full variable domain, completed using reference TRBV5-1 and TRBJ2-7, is KAGVTQTPRYLIKTRGQQVTLSCSPISGHRSVSWYQQTPGQGLQFLFEYFSETQRNKGNFPGRFSGRQFSNSRSEMNVSTLELGDSALYLCASSTTPGTSGVVEQYFGPGTRLTVT.